Each of the 11 T cell receptor beta chains below was sequenced from the same sample in a study of regulatory T cells in long-lasting Graves disease. Investigators prepared the TCR beta libraries by applying iRepertoire HTBI primers and Arm-PCR of CDR3 regions. TCRdb passed the multiplex PCR reads through MiXCR, listing each CDR3 protein once. The table lists 400,000 to 500,000 distinct CDR3 sequences, roughly 21% of them singletons, with 13% to 15% in the top ten. The time point: persistent/refractory GD, antithyroid drugs over 5 years with positive TRAb. The authors made the TCR library using RNA they extracted from PBMCs. Sequencing used peripheral blood mononuclear cells (PBMCs), obtained when the disease was refractory, from a patient treated with antithyroid drugs. The source is a female donor with Graves disease.

With respect to this clonotype: Given a far larger clone just one base away, this is likely a sequencing read error. As the CDR3 is not closed by the conserved phenylalanine or tryptophan, this likely results from a read error. This chain connects TRBV6-2 or TRBV6-3 to TRBJ2-7; 9 bases match TRBD1. This CDR3 is built from 14 residues. Germline V gene lookup returns CDR1 MNHEY and CDR2 SVGEGT. The V segment lost 5 bases and the J segment 4 bases; nucleotides outside the gene matches: 6. The CDR3 nucleotides are TGTGCCAGCAGTCCGGGACAGGGTACTTACGAGCAGTACCTC. Translated, it gives CASSPGQGTYEQYL.

The chain couples TRBV5-1 to TRBJ2-5; TRBD1 matches 11 bases. From germline, CDR1 is SGHRS and CDR2 YFSETQ. The CDR3 has 17 residues. Unmatched junction bases numbered 7, after V lost 2 bases and J lost 1 base. The DNA for the CDR3 is TGCGCCAGCAGCTTAGGGACAGGGGGGACCTTCCAAGAGACCCAGTACTTC. Its translation is CASSLGTGGTFQETQYF.

This clonotype was observed a handful of times. CDR3 protein: CASSIGTGGQPQHF. CDR3 bases: TGTGCCAGTAGTATCGGGACAGGCGGCCAGCCCCAGCATTTT. V is TRBV19 and J is TRBJ1-5; 8 bases are a match to TRBD1. This CDR3 is built from 14 residues. Germline V lookup: CDR1 LNHDA, CDR2 SQIVND (reference sequence). With V trimmed by 3 bases and J by 7 bases, 5 bases remained unmatched.

V usage is TRBV7-9 and J usage is TRBJ1-2; D possibly corresponds to TRBD1 (5 bases). CDR1 SEHNR and CDR2 FQNEAQ come from the germline V gene (reference sequence). The CDR3 length is 12 residues. V was trimmed by 7 bases and J by 4 bases, leaving 10 bases between them. This CDR3 is CASKGDAYGYTF. Here the CDR3 DNA reads TGTGCCAGCAAAGGGGACGCCTATGGCTACACCTTC.

The chain recombines TRBV12-3 or TRBV12-4 with TRBJ2-1; 14 nucleotides agree with TRBD2. The V segment lost 5 bases and the J segment 9 bases; nucleotides outside the gene matches: 6. The CDR3 sequence is 15 residues long. The CDR3: CASSMGLAGAIEQFF. The CDR3 coding sequence is TGTGCCAGCAGTATGGGACTAGCGGGAGCCATTGAGCAGTTCTTC.

In its sample, this clonotype was seen many times. The rearrangement joins TRBV2 to TRBJ2-7; D unresolved. The CDR3 consists of 15 residues. Germline V lookup: CDR1 SNHLY, CDR2 FYNNEI. The V end lost 2 bases, the J end lost 0 bases, and 11 bases lay between the germline ends. The CDR3 reads CASSELAEISYEQYF. CDR3 nucleotide sequence: TGTGCCAGCAGTGAACTCGCGGAAATCTCCTACGAGCAGTACTTC.

This clonotype showed up many times. The J gene is TRBJ2-2, the V gene TRBV11-2, with 9 bases lining up with TRBD2. Trimming at V came to 3 bases and at J to 8 bases, leaving 4 bases not matched to a gene. CDR3 length: 14 amino acids. Germline V gene lookup returns CDR1 SGHAT and CDR2 FQNNGV. For the CDR3, the DNA is TGTGCCAGCAGCTTGGGAGCGGGAGGAGGGGAGCTGTTTTTT. Its translation is CASSLGAGGGELFF.

This clonotype showed up many times. V and J are TRBV27 and TRBJ1-2; no firm D call. CDR3 length equals 14 residues. With 3 bases removed from V and 4 bases from J, the gap between germline ends came to 12 bases. The V gene's germline CDR1 is MNHEY and CDR2 SMNVEV (reference sequence). Here the CDR3 DNA reads TGTGCCAGCAGTTTTCTGGGAGTTCCCTATGGCTACACCTTC. Protein product: CASSFLGVPYGYTF.

The V call is TRBV5-1, the J call TRBJ1-1; 7 bases agree with TRBD1. CDR1 and CDR2 from the germline V gene are SGHRS and YFSETQ. This CDR3 has 16 amino acids. V lost 0 bases and J lost 1; bases outside the gene matches: 6. The CDR3 protein is CASSLGTGPSNTEAFF. The CDR3 bases are TGCGCCAGCAGCTTGGGGACAGGACCCTCGAACACTGAAGCTTTCTTT.

This clonotype was counted between two and nine times. The rearrangement links TRBV28 to TRBJ1-5; the D is unclear. From germline, CDR1 is MDHEN and CDR2 SYDVKM. The CDR3 spans 16 residues. V lost 5 bases and J 2 bases, leaving 16 bases between the germline ends. The CDR3 DNA reads TGTGCCAGCAGTGGATTCCCCATACCCGGCAATCAGCCCCAGCATTTT. The encoded protein is CASSGFPIPGNQPQHF.

This clonotype has ten or more counts. The gene calls are TRBV3-1 and TRBJ2-5; possibly TRBD2 for D (7 bases). From germline, CDR1 is LGHDT and CDR2 YNNKEL (reference sequence). There are 19 residues in the CDR3. Trimming cost V 4 bases and J 5 bases, with 29 bases left between them. Here the CDR3 DNA reads TGTGCCAGCAGCCCGGGACACATGCCTACCCTAGCGGATACGGAGACCCAGTACTTC. It codes for CASSPGHMPTLADTETQYF.